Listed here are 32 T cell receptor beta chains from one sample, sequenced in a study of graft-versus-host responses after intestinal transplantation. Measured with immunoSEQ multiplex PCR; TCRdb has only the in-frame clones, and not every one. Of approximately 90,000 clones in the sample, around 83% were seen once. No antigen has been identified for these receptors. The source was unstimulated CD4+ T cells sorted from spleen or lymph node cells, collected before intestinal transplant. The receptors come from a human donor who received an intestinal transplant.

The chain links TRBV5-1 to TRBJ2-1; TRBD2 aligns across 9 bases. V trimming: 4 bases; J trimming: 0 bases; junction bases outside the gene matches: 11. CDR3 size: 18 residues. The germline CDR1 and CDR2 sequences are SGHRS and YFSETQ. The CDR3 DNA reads TGCGCCAGCAGCGCGGGGGTTAGCGGGAGCCGCTCCTACAATGAGCAGTTCTTC. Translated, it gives CASSAGVSGSRSYNEQFF.

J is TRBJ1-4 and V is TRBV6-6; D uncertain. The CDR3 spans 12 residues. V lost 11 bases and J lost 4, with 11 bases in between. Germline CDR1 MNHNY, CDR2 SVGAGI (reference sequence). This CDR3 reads CAGGGDNEKLFF. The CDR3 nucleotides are TGTGCCGGCGGCGGGGATAATGAAAAACTGTTTTTT.

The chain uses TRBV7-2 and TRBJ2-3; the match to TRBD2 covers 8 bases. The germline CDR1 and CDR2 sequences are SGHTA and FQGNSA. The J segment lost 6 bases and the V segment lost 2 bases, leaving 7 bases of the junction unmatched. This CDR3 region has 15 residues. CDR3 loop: CASSLRRGARDTQYF. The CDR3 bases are TGTGCCAGCAGCTTAAGGCGGGGGGCCAGGGATACGCAGTATTTT. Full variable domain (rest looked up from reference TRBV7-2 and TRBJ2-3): GAGVSQSPSNKVTEKGKDVELRCDPISGHTALYWYRQSLGQGLEFLIYFQGNSAPDKSGLPSDRFSAERTGGSVSTLTIQRTQQEDSAVYLCASSLRRGARDTQYFGPGTRLTVL.

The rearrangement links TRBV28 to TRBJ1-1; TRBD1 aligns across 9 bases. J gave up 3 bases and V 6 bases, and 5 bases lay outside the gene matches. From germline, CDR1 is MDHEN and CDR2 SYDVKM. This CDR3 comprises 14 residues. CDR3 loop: CASSLQGAHTEAFF. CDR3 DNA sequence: TGTGCCAGCAGCTTACAGGGGGCTCACACTGAAGCTTTCTTT.

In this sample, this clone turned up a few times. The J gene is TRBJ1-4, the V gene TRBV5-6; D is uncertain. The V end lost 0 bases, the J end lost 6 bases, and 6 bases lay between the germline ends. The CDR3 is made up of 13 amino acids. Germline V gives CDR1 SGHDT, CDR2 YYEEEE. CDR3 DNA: TGTGCCAGCAGCTTGGAAGAGGATGAAAAACTGTTTTTT. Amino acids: CASSLEEDEKLFF.

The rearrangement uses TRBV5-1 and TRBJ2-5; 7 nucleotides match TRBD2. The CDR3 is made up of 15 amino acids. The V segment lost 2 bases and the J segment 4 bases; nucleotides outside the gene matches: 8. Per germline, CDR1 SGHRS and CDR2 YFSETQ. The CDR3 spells CASSLGLVSGETQYF. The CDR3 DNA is TGCGCCAGCAGCTTAGGACTAGTGTCGGGAGAGACCCAGTACTTC.

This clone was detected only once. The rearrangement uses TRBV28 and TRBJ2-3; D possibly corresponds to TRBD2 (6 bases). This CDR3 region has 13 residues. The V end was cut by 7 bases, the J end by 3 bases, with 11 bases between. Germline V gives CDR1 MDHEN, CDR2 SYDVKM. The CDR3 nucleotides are TGTGCCAGCACCAGGGAGGCTACAGATACGCAGTATTTT. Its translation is CASTREATDTQYF.

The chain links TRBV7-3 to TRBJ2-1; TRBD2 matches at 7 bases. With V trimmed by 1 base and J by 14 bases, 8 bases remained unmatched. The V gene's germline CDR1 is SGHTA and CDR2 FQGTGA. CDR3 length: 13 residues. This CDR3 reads CASSLNAGGREFF. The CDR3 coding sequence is TGTGCCAGCAGCTTAAATGCAGGAGGGAGGGAGTTCTTC. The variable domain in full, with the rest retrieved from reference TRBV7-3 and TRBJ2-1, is GAGVSQTPSNKVTEKGKYVELRCDPISGHTALYWYRQSLGQGPEFLIYFQGTGAADDSGLPNDRFFAVRPEGSVSTLKIQRTERGDSAVYLCASSLNAGGREFFGPGTRLTVL.

CDR3 DNA sequence: TGTGCCAGCAGCTCCCTGGGCGGACTAGCGGGAGGGGAGACCCAGTACTTC. Its protein product is CASSSLGGLAGGETQYF. The chain has TRBV7-9 and TRBJ2-5; 15 bases align to TRBD2. Trimming removed 4 bases from V and 5 bases from J; junction bases left unmatched: 8. Germline V gene sequence: CDR1 SEHNR, CDR2 FQNEAQ (reference sequence). This CDR3 contains 17 residues.

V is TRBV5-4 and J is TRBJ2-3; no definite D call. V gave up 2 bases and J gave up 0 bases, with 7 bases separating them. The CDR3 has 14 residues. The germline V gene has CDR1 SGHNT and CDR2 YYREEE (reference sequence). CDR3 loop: CASSFDKSTDTQYF. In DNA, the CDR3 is TGTGCCAGCAGCTTCGACAAAAGCACAGATACGCAGTATTTT.

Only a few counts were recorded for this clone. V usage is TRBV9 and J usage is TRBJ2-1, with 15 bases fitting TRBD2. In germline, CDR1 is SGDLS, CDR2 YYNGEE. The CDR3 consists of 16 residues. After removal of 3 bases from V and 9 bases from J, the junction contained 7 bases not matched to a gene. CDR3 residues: CASSAGLAGGRSEQFF. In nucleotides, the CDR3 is TGTGCCAGCAGCGCCGGACTAGCGGGGGGGCGTAGTGAGCAGTTCTTC. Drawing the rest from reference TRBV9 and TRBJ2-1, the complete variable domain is DSGVTQTPKHLITATGQRVTLRCSPRSGDLSVYWYQQSLDQGLQFLIQYYNGEERAKGNILERFSAQQFPDLHSELNLSSLELGDSALYFCASSAGLAGGRSEQFFGPGTRLTVL.

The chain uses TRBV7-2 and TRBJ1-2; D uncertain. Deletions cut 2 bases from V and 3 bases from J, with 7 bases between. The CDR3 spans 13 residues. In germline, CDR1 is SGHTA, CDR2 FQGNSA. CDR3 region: CASSLTSHYGYTF. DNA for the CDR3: TGTGCCAGCAGCTTAACATCTCACTATGGCTACACCTTC. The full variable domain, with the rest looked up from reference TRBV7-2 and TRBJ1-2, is GAGVSQSPSNKVTEKGKDVELRCDPISGHTALYWYRQSLGQGLEFLIYFQGNSAPDKSGLPSDRFSAERTGGSVSTLTIQRTQQEDSAVYLCASSLTSHYGYTFGSGTRLTVV.

CDR3 residues: CASSLFHRGAGNGYTF. In DNA form, the CDR3 reads TGTGCCAGCAGTTTATTCCACAGGGGGGCGGGGAATGGCTACACCTTC. V usage is TRBV28 and J usage is TRBJ1-2, with 8 bases matching TRBD1. CDR1 MDHEN and CDR2 SYDVKM come from the germline V gene. With V trimmed by 1 base and J by 6 bases, 10 bases remained unmatched. The CDR3 is 16 residues long.

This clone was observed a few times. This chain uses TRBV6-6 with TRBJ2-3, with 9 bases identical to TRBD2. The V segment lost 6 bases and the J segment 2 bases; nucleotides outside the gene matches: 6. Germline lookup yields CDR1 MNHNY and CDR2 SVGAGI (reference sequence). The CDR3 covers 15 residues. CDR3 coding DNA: TGTGCCAGCAGCACCGGGACTAGCACCACAGATACGCAGTATTTT. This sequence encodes CASSTGTSTTDTQYF.

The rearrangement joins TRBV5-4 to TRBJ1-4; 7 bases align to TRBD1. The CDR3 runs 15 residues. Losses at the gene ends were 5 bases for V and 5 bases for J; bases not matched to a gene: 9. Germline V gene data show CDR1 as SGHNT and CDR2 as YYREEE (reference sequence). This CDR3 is CASRRSGTENEKLFF. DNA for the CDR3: TGTGCCAGCAGGCGTTCCGGGACAGAAAATGAAAAACTGTTTTTT.

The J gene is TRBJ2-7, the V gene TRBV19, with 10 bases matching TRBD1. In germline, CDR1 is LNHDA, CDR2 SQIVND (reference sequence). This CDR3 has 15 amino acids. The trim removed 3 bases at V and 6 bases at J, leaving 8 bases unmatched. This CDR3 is CASSIPRDRGIEQYF. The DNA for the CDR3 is TGTGCCAGTAGTATCCCCCGGGACAGGGGTATCGAGCAGTACTTC.

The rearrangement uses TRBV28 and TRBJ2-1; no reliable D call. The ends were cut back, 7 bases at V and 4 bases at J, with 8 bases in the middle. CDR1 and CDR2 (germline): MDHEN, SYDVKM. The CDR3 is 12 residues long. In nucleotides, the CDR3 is TGTGCCAGCACCACTAATTACAATGAGCAGTTCTTC. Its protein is CASTTNYNEQFF.

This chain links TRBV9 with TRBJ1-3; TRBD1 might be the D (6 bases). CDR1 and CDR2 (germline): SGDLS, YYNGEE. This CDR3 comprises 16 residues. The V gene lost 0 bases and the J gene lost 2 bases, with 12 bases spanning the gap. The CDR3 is CASSVGQARTGNTIYF. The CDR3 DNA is TGTGCCAGCAGCGTAGGACAGGCTAGGACTGGAAACACCATATATTTT.

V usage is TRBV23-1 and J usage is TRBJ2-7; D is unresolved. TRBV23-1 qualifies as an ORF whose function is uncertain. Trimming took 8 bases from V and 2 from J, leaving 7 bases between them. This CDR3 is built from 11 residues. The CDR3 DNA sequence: TGCGCCAGCCTACCGACCTACGAGCAGTACTTC. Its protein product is CASLPTYEQYF.

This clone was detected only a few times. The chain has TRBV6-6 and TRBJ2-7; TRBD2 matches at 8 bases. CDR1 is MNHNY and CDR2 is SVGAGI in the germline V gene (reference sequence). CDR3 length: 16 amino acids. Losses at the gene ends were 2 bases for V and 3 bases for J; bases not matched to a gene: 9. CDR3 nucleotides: TGTGCCAGCAGTTACGCGGGGGGACACGCGGACTACGAGCAGTACTTC. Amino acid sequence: CASSYAGGHADYEQYF.

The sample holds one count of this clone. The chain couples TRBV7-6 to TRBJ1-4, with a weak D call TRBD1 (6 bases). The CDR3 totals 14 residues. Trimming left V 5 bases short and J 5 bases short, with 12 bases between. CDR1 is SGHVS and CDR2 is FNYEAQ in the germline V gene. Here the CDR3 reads CASSRPGANEKLFF. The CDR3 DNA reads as TGTGCCAGCAGCCGTCCAGGGGCGAATGAAAAACTGTTTTTT.

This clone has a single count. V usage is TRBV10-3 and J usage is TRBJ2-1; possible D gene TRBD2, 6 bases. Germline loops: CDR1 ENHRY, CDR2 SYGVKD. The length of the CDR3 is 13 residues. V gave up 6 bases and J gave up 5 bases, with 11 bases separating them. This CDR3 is CAIRTGSDNEQFF. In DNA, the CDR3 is TGTGCCATCAGAACCGGGAGCGACAATGAGCAGTTCTTC.

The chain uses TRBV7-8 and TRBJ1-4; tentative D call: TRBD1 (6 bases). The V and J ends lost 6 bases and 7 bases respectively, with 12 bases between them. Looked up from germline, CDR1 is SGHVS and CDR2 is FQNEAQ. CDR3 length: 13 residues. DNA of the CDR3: TGTGCCAGCAGGGACCGGGACACTGAAAAACTGTTTTTT. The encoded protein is CASRDRDTEKLFF.

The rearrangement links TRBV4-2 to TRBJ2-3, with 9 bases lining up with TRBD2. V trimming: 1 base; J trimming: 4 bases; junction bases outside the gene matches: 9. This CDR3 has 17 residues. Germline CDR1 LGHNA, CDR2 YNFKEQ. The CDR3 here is CASSQGSGGGASDTQYF. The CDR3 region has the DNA TGTGCCAGCAGCCAAGGATCCGGCGGGGGGGCCTCAGATACGCAGTATTTT.

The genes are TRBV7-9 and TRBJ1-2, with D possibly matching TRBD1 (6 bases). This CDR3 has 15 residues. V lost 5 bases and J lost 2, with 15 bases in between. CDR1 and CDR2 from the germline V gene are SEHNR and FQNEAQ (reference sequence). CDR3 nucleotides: TGTGCCAGCAGCGGTTCGGTGGGACACAACTATGGCTACACCTTC. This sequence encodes CASSGSVGHNYGYTF.

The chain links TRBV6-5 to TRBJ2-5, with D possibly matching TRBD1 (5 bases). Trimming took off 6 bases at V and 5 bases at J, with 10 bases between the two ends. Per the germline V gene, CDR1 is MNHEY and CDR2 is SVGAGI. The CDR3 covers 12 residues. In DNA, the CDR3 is TGTGCCAGCAGAACAGGCTTCGAGACCCAGTACTTC. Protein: CASRTGFETQYF.

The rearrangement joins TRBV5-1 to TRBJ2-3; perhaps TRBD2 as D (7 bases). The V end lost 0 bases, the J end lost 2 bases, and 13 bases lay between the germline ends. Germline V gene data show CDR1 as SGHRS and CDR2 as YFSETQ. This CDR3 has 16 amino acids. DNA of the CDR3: TGCGCCAGCAGCTTGGGGGGGGGCAAGACCACAGATACGCAGTATTTT. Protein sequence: CASSLGGGKTTDTQYF.

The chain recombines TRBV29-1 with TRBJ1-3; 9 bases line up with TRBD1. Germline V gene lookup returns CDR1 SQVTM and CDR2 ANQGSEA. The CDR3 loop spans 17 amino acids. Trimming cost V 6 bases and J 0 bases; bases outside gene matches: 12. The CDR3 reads CSVRTVRGQGSGNTIYF. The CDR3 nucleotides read TGCAGCGTACGAACGGTCCGGGGACAGGGCTCTGGAAACACCATATATTTT.

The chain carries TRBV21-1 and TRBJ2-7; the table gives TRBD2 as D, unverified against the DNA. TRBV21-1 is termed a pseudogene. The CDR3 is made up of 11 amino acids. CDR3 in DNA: TGTGCCAGCAACCTACGGTACGAGCAGTACTTC. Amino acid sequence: CASNLRYEQYF.

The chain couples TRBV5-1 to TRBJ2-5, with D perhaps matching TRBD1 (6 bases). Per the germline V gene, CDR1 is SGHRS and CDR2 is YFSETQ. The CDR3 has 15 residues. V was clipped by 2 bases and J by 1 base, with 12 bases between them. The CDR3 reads CASSFGRGAQETQYF. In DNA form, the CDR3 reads TGCGCCAGCAGCTTCGGCAGGGGCGCCCAAGAGACCCAGTACTTC.

The CDR3 spells CASSSLGGNQPQHF. The CDR3 DNA reads as TGCGCCAGCAGCTCCCTGGGAGGGAATCAGCCCCAGCATTTT. V is TRBV5-1 and J is TRBJ1-5; D gene unclear. CDR1 SGHRS and CDR2 YFSETQ come from the germline V gene. The CDR3 is 14 amino acids. V shed 3 bases and J shed 4 bases, with 11 bases lying between them.

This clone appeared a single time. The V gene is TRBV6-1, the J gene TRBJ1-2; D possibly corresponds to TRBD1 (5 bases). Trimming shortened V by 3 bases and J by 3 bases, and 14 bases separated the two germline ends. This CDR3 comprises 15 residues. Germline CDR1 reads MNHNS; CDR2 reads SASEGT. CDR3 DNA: TGTGCCAGCAGTGACTACCGGGACTACGACTATGGCTACACCTTC. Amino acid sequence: CASSDYRDYDYGYTF.